This T cell receptor beta chain was found in a study of blood T cell repertoires in COVID-19 (dated by TCRdb to 2020 to 2022). Some background on the complete study: Samples covering the acute and convalescent phases of COVID-19 were provided by collaborators in the United States, Italy and Spain. Samples came from the ongoing ImmuneRACE study (first 160 participants) plus 1,254 subjects from 6 global collaborators. The sample metadata nearly always contained a de-identified subject ID, COVID-19 status, age in years and sex. Subjects who had been exposed to COVID-19, were actively infected with it, or had recovered from it provided the deeply sampled blood TCRbeta repertoires that made up the dataset. Where HLA class I and class II types were available, the types were taken from metadata supplied by the sample provider, not from assay-based typing. The material from the prospective study consisted of cDNA or gDNA derived from T cells, B-cell-depleted T cells, or PBMCs. The repertoires were released in a freely available public database meant as a resource for research on the immune response to SARS-CoV-2.

One collaborating source in Seattle enrolled patients while the patients were actively infected and followed the patients over time throughout the course of disease. Each collaborating institution followed its own protocols to collect whole blood in K2EDTA tubes. For TCRbeta analysis, collaborator samples were shipped as frozen whole blood, as isolated PBMCs, or as DNA extracted from either sample type. The immunoSEQ Assay, a bias-controlled multiplex PCR, was used to amplify TCRbeta CDR3 regions from genomic DNA. Regarding the original processing steps: The number of nucleated cells in each sample was estimated by amplification of reference gene primers within the assay. To quantify the absolute abundance of each unique TCRbeta CDR3 rearrangement, sequence reads were collapsed and filtered. Productive Simpson clonality was computed per sample as the square root of Simpson's diversity index over productive rearrangements. Here the immuneACCESS table is served through TCRdb, limited to in-frame sequences with V and J called. Missing clones are a known gap in these copies; in checked studies unresolved V genes cover under half, and the rest lacks a known reason. The DNA was the basis for D and trimming; V, J and clone size are from that table. The sample records 150,000 to 200,000 clones, roughly 81% of which are singletons. The ten largest clones represent around 12% of the sample.

A word on this clone: Its recognized antigen is unknown. The input lacks base qualities; no much larger clone sits a single base away.

Study-wide conclusions, independent of this receptor: How much clinical and demographic metadata was included differed by source and by participant, and the metadata was provided uncurated.

After removal of 5 bases from V and 6 bases from J, the junction retains 6 bases not matched to a gene. The CDR3 starts with the cysteine, ends with the phenylalanine, and has 15 residues. The entry retains the CDR3 DNA only, 45 bases that are in frame from base 1. Reading the germline V gene (reference sequence) gives CDR1 MNHNY and CDR2 SVGAGI. The sequenced material came from peripheral blood. The receptor was derived from a woman over 75 with COVID-19, enrolled during active disease. The chain links TRBV6-6 with TRBJ2-2, with 10 bases aligning to TRBD2. The CDR3 reads as follows: CASSERGGFAGELFF. The sequenced DNA: TGTGCCAGCAGTGAGCGGGGGGGCTTCGCCGGGGAGCTGTTTTTT.